The 21 T cell receptor beta chains listed next were all sequenced from one sample in a study of beta chain features in type 1 diabetes. The entirety of the isolated RNA underwent reverse transcription, so expressed TCRB transcripts were sequenced. Some clones are missing from TCRdb's copy, which holds only in-frame ones; the method was immunoSEQ multiplex PCR. The sample shows a few hundred thousand clones, over 11% of them seen only once. Material: naive CD4+ T cells from blood. The receptors derive from a man aged 30-40 years in good health.

This clone showed up just a few times. The chain carries TRBV14 and TRBJ2-7; no firm D call. This CDR3 region has 14 residues. Germline CDR1 reads SGHDN; CDR2 reads FVKESK. Trimming stripped 3 bases from V and 8 bases from J, with 17 bases between. In DNA form, the CDR3 reads TGTGCCAGCAGCCAGACGGTGCTAACACGGAAGCAGTACTTC. Translating gives CASSQTVLTRKQYF.

The chain employs TRBV30 and TRBJ2-5; 9 nucleotides line up with TRBD1. V lost 2 bases and J lost 5; bases outside the gene matches: 6. Germline CDR1 reads GTSNPN; CDR2 reads SVGIG (reference sequence). The CDR3 is 14 residues long. CDR3 in DNA: TGTGCCTGGAGTCTGGGGACAGGGAGGGAGACCCAGTACTTC. Translated, it gives CAWSLGTGRETQYF.

This clone was seen only a few times. The chain couples TRBV7-8 to TRBJ2-1; 9 bases are a match to TRBD1. The CDR3 consists of 14 residues. The V and J ends lost 3 bases and 8 bases, in that order; junction bases with no gene match: 5. The germline CDR1 and CDR2 sequences are SGHVS and FQNEAQ. CDR3 in amino acids: CASSLTGTGHEQFF. DNA of the CDR3: TGTGCCAGCAGCTTGACCGGGACAGGGCATGAGCAGTTCTTC.

This chain uses TRBV5-1 with TRBJ2-7, with D uncertain. Germline V lookup: CDR1 SGHRS, CDR2 YFSETQ. V shed 0 bases and J shed 3 bases, with 7 bases lying between them. The CDR3 contains 13 residues. The CDR3 sequence is CASSLVPNYEQYV. As DNA, the CDR3 is TGCGCCAGCAGCTTGGTTCCTAACTACGAGCAGTACGTC.

Only a few counts were recorded for this clone. V usage is TRBV27 and J usage is TRBJ1-1; D is undetermined. CDR3 size: 15 residues. Germline CDR1 is MNHEY and CDR2 is SMNVEV (reference sequence). Deletions cut 6 bases from V and 1 base from J, with 15 bases between. The CDR3 nucleotides read TGTGCCAGCAGGGCAGCCGGGCTCTCGAACACTGAAGCTTTCTTT. Encoded protein: CASRAAGLSNTEAFF.

The chain is built from TRBV7-2 and TRBJ2-3; D might be TRBD2 (5 bases). Trimming removed 5 bases from V and 9 bases from J, with 18 bases in between. The CDR3 contains 14 residues. Germline lookup yields CDR1 SGHTA and CDR2 FQGNSA. For the CDR3, the DNA is TGTGCCAGCAGCCCGGCGGGCTCTAGGGAGACGCAGTATTTT. This gives the protein CASSPAGSRETQYF.

This clone was observed a few times. The sample holds other DNA sequences that translate to the same CDR3. This sequence joins TRBV9 and TRBJ2-1, with D unresolved. V lost 0 bases and J 6 bases, leaving 4 bases between the germline ends. The CDR3 extends over 12 amino acids. Per germline, CDR1 SGDLS and CDR2 YYNGEE. CDR3 coding DNA: TGTGCCAGCAGCGTAGGTGCCAATGAGCAGTTCTTC. Residues: CASSVGANEQFF.

The chain uses TRBV6-6 and TRBJ1-2; D is undetermined. Germline V CDR1 and CDR2: MNHNY, SVGAGI (reference sequence). The CDR3 is 14 amino acids. Between the trimmed V and J ends, which lost 5 bases and 0 bases, there was a span of 10 bases. CDR3 DNA: TGTGCCAGCAGTGTCCAGGTGACTAACTATGGCTACACCTTC. It encodes CASSVQVTNYGYTF.

This clone was recorded a few times. The chain combines TRBV7-2 with TRBJ2-1; the D is unclear. CDR1 and CDR2 (germline): SGHTA, FQGNSA. Trimming removed 5 bases from V and 3 bases from J, with 14 bases in between. The CDR3 has 15 amino acids. The CDR3 loop reads CASSPRTKIYNEQFF. The CDR3 DNA reads TGTGCCAGCAGCCCACGGACGAAGATCTACAATGAGCAGTTCTTC.

CDR3 residues: CASSELGGQPQHF. The CDR3 DNA is TGTGCCAGCAGTGAACTGGGAGGGCAGCCCCAGCATTTT. This sequence joins TRBV6-1 and TRBJ1-5; D call uncertain. Germline values: CDR1 MNHNS, CDR2 SASEGT. The CDR3 totals 13 residues. The V end lost 2 bases, the J end lost 7 bases, and 9 bases lay between the germline ends.

J is TRBJ2-4 and V is TRBV30; D not resolved. Per germline, CDR1 GTSNPN and CDR2 SVGIG (reference sequence). The CDR3 totals 14 residues. The germline V and J ends were trimmed by 3 bases and 3 bases, with 12 bases remaining between them. CDR3 in DNA: TGTGCCTGGAGCTTCCTCCCGGTCAAAAACATTCAGTACTTC. It encodes CAWSFLPVKNIQYF.

This clone was seen a handful of times. The chain recombines TRBV18 with TRBJ2-3; D might be TRBD2 (6 bases). Germline V gene sequence: CDR1 KGHSH, CDR2 LQKENI. V dropped 3 bases and J dropped 0 bases, with 10 bases sitting between them. CDR3 length equals 15 residues. CDR3 protein: CASSPVSGSTDTQYF. CDR3 coding DNA: TGTGCCAGCTCACCGGTTAGCGGTAGCACAGATACGCAGTATTTT. Looking up the rest from reference TRBV18 and TRBJ2-3 gives the full variable domain: NAGVMQNPRHLVRRRGQEARLRCSPMKGHSHVYWYRQLPEEGLKFMVYLQKENIIDESGMPKERFSAEFPKEGPSILRIQQVVRGDSAAYFCASSPVSGSTDTQYFGPGTRLTVL.

The table lists this clone with a few counts. The genes are TRBV5-1 and TRBJ2-3, with 11 nucleotides matching TRBD2. CDR1 is SGHRS, CDR2 YFSETQ, per germline. The CDR3 has 15 residues. The V segment lost 4 bases and the J segment 4 bases; nucleotides outside the gene matches: 5. CDR3 in amino acids: CASSLYSGRADTQYF. The CDR3 nucleotides are TGCGCCAGCAGCCTCTATAGCGGGAGGGCAGATACGCAGTATTTT.

This clone has more than one count but fewer than ten. The gene calls are TRBV7-6 and TRBJ1-6; D is uncertain. CDR1 and CDR2 (germline): SGHVS, FNYEAQ. V was trimmed by 2 bases and J by 1 base, leaving 6 bases between them. CDR3 length equals 15 residues. The CDR3 protein is CASSLIRSYNSPLHF. The CDR3 DNA is TGTGCCAGCAGCTTAATCCGGTCCTATAATTCACCCCTCCACTTT. The complete variable domain, with remaining parts taken from reference TRBV7-6 and TRBJ1-6, reads GAGVSQSPRYKVTKRGQDVALRCDPISGHVSLYWYRQALGQGPEFLTYFNYEAQQDKSGLPNDRFSAERPEGSISTLTIQRTEQRDSAMYRCASSLIRSYNSPLHFGNGTRLTVT.

The chain carries TRBV7-2 and TRBJ2-1; perhaps TRBD2 as D (5 bases). Germline V gene sequence: CDR1 SGHTA, CDR2 FQGNSA. The ends were cut back, 2 bases at V and 8 bases at J, with 13 bases in the middle. The CDR3 length is 14 residues. The CDR3 DNA follows: TGTGCCAGCAGCTTACTTGGGAGAATCGATGAGCAGTTCTTC. The encoded protein is CASSLLGRIDEQFF.

In this sample, this clone turned up a few times. This chain links TRBV25-1 with TRBJ2-1; no clear D. CDR1 MGHDK and CDR2 SYGVNS come from the germline V gene. The V end was cut by 4 bases, the J end by 6 bases, with 13 bases between. This CDR3 spans 14 amino acids. CDR3 region: CASSGIATGNEQFF. CDR3 DNA: TGTGCCAGCAGTGGAATTGCGACGGGCAATGAGCAGTTCTTC.

This clone came up a few times. The chain links TRBV5-1 to TRBJ2-1; the D gene could be TRBD1 or TRBD2 (5 bases each). Germline-derived CDR1 and CDR2 are SGHRS and YFSETQ. Trimming stripped 0 bases from V and 10 bases from J, with 17 bases between. The CDR3 covers 15 residues. The CDR3 sequence: CASSLAVGTGEEQFF. CDR3 DNA: TGCGCCAGCAGCTTGGCCGTCGGGACCGGTGAGGAGCAGTTCTTC.

The rearrangement links TRBV27 to TRBJ2-3; D unclear. CDR3 size: 17 residues. Germline CDR1 reads MNHEY; CDR2 reads SMNVEV (reference sequence). V was clipped by 1 base and J by 0 bases, with 14 bases between them. CDR3 bases: TGTGCCAGCAGTTTATTGGCAGGCCGATCTAGCACAGATACGCAGTATTTT. Translation gives CASSLLAGRSSTDTQYF.

This rearrangement joins TRBV14 to TRBJ2-5; the D gene is possibly TRBD1 (6 bases). V shed 1 base and J shed 5 bases, with 17 bases lying between them. CDR3 length equals 16 residues. Looked up from germline, CDR1 is SGHDN and CDR2 is FVKESK. For the CDR3, the DNA is TGTGCCAGCAGCCAAGGGGCCGGGACAAGACGGGAGACCCAGTACTTC. Translated, it gives CASSQGAGTRRETQYF.

The chain employs TRBV7-9 and TRBJ2-7; either TRBD1 or TRBD2 may fit D (6 bases each). The CDR3 has 15 amino acids. Trimming took 4 bases from V and 1 from J, leaving 14 bases between them. Germline CDR1 and CDR2: SEHNR and FQNEAQ (reference sequence). CDR3 nucleotide sequence: TGTGCCAGCAGCTCCCCTCGGGGGCCGTCCTACGAGCAGTACTTC. It is translated as CASSSPRGPSYEQYF. Combining the CDR3 with reference TRBV7-9 and TRBJ2-7 gives the whole variable domain DTGVSQNPRHKITKRGQNVTFRCDPISEHNRLYWYRQTLGQGPEFLTYFQNEAQLEKSRLLSDRFSAERPKGSFSTLEIQRTEQGDSAMYLCASSSPRGPSYEQYFGPGTRLTVT.

This clone has more than one count but fewer than ten. This sequence joins TRBV11-2 and TRBJ1-2, with D possibly TRBD1 on 5 matching bases. CDR1 SGHAT and CDR2 FQNNGV come from the germline V gene. V was trimmed by 1 base and J by 10 bases, leaving 13 bases between them. CDR3 size: 13 residues. CDR3 in amino acids: CASSLAGQSPYTF. The CDR3 nucleotides read TGTGCCAGCAGCTTAGCCGGACAATCCCCCTACACCTTC.